This entry concerns a single TCR beta chain. The clone's antigen remains unknown. No base qualities exist here, and no much larger clone lies one base off it. To sequence the TCRbeta CDR3 region, genomic DNA was isolated from the sorted cells. The immunoSEQ Assay was used for sequencing of TCRbeta CDR3 regions. In its TCRdb copy, this immuneACCESS table keeps in-frame sequences only and misses some clones. Where compared with another copy, unresolved V genes explain less than half of these, and the others have no known cause. The sample yields roughly 34,000 clones; 84% were counted once. The ten largest clonotypes hold 1.8% of the sample. Patients with a history of autoimmune disease or receiving systemic immunosuppression were excluded from the trial. Peripheral blood for TCR sequencing was collected from all dose cohorts at baseline, on cycle 4 day 1, and on cycle 7 day 1. The samples were taken from a phase I, first-in-human, multicenter, open-label dose-escalation trial of ivuxolimab. Adults with locally advanced or metastatic melanoma, renal cell carcinoma, hepatocellular carcinoma or head and neck squamous cell carcinoma were enrolled in the trial. CD4+ and CD8+ T cells were sorted separately from peripheral blood before TCR sequencing.

The sample is drawn from a study of OX40 agonist ivuxolimab in advanced cancers. About the investigation overall: The costimulatory receptor OX40 (CD134) was targeted by ivuxolimab, a fully human IgG2 agonistic monoclonal antibody. Intravenous ivuxolimab was administered to patients every 2 weeks at six dose levels: 0.01, 0.1, 0.3, 1.5, 3 and 10 mg/kg. Among the roughly 50 dose-escalation patients, roughly 20 had hepatocellular carcinoma, approximately 15 melanoma, 9 renal cell carcinoma and 9 head and neck cancer. The dose-escalation cohort was almost 85% male with a mean age of roughly 60 years, ranging from about 23 to 85. Partial responses were achieved by three dose-escalation patients, of whom one had hepatocellular carcinoma and two had cutaneous melanoma. The purpose of peripheral TCRbeta sequencing was to test whether ivuxolimab changed TCR sequence diversity and led to clonal T-cell expansion. The monotherapy dose-escalation portion (N of about 50 patients) of the phase I ivuxolimab trial is reported in the paper. Patients were allowed to have had prior anti-PD-1, anti-PD-L1 or anti-CTLA-4 therapy, and approximately 39% of the dose-escalation patients had been treated with checkpoint inhibitors.

The germline V gene supplies CDR1 MNHNS and CDR2 SASEGT. Trimming leaves V shorter by 6 bases and J shorter by 4 bases, with the junction holding 4 bases beyond the gene matches. The CDR3 measures 14 amino acids from cysteine to phenylalanine. Solely the CDR3 DNA is kept, with 42 bases framed from the first base. The paper's findings and limits, for the study overall: Low levels of normalized T-cell clonal expansion were also seen in some patients who did not respond. Which antigens the clonally expanded peripheral T cells were specific for was not determined. After ivuxolimab, expanded clones were on average more numerous among CD8+ T cells than among CD4+ T cells. In partial responders in the 0.1-3.0 mg/kg groups, normalized peripheral clonal expansion was found to be among the lowest, especially among CD8+ T cells. At doses of 0.1 to 3.0 mg/kg, clonal expansion of both CD4+ and CD8+ T cells in blood was seen between baseline and week 6.

The chain uses TRBV6-1 and TRBJ2-7, with TRBD2 matching 12 junction bases. Sequencing used CD4+ or CD8+ T cells sorted from blood, obtained in a trial of the OX40 agonist ivuxolimab. This receptor was identified in an adult with an advanced solid tumor such as melanoma, head and neck, liver or kidney cancer. The DNA sequence is TGTGCCAGCAGGAGGACTAGCGGGGAATACGAGCAGTACTTC. Protein translation: CASRRTSGEYEQYF.